The clone carrying this TCR beta chain has more than one count but fewer than ten. Its antigen is undetermined. This entry comes from a study of blood T cells in healthy people across ages. Whole-study results and caveats: Long-lived donors had more naive CD4+ cells and higher diversity than aged donors.

Sample-barcoded 5' priming and a J-beta primer mix drove a second PCR of about 6 to 12 cycles. TCRdb re-derived calls from the 5' RACE reads in MiXCR, one entry per CDR3 protein. This table holds some 900,000 distinct CDR3 sequences, around 30% found once. The CDR3 covers 12 residues. The V and J ends lost 2 bases and 8 bases respectively, with 8 bases between them. The germline gives CDR1 KGHDR, CDR2 SFDVKD. The extraction recovered at least 5 micrograms of total RNA per sample. Sequencing used blood. V and J are TRBV24-1 and TRBJ1-2, with no clear D. The receptor comes from a woman of 80 years or more in good health. The CDR3, as DNA: TGTGCCACCAGTGATTCCTTCGAAGGCTACACCTTC. Translating it yields CATSDSFEGYTF.